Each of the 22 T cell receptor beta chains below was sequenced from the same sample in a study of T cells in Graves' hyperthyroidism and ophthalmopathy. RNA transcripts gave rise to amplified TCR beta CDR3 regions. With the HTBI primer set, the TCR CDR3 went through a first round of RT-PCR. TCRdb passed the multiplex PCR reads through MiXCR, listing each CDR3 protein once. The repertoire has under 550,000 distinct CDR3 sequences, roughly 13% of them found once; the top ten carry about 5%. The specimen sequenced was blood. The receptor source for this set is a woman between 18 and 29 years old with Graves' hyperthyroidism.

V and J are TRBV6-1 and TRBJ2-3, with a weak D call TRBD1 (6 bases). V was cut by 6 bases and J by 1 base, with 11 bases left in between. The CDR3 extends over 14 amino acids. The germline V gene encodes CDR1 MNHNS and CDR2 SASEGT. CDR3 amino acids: CASRRRTGTDTQYF. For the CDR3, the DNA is TGTGCCAGCAGGCGCCGGACAGGCACAGATACGCAGTATTTT.

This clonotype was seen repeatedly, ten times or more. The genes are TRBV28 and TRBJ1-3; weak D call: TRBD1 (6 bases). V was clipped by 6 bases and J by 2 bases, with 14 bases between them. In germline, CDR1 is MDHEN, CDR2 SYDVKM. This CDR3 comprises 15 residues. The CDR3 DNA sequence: TGTGCCAGCAGGATCAGGGGAGCAACTGGAAACACCATATATTTT. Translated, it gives CASRIRGATGNTIYF.

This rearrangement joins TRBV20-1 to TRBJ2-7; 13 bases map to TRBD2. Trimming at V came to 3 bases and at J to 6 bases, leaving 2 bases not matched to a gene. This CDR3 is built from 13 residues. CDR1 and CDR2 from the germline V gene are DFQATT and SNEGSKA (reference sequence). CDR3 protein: CSARGLAGTEQYF. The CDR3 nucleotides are TGCAGTGCTAGGGGACTAGCGGGAACCGAGCAGTACTTC.

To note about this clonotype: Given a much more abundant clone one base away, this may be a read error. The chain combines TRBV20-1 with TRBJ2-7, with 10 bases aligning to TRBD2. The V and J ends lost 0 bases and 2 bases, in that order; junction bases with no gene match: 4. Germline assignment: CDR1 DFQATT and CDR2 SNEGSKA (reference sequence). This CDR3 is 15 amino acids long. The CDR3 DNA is TGCAGTGCTAGAGATTTAGCGGGAGGCGCCTACGAGCAGTACTTC. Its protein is CSARDLAGGAYEQYF.

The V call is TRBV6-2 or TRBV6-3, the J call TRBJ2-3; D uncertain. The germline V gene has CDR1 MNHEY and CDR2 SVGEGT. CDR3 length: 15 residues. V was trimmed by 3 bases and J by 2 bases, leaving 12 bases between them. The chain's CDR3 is CASSYSPDPTDTQYF. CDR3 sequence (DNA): TGTGCCAGCAGTTATTCTCCCGACCCCACAGATACGCAGTATTTT.

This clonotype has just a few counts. The CDR3 sequence: CASSAQTGGTGELFF. The CDR3 DNA reads TGTGCCAGCAGCGCCCAGACAGGGGGCACCGGGGAGCTGTTTTTT. The gene calls are TRBV7-3 and TRBJ2-2, with 9 bases lining up with TRBD1. This CDR3 is built from 15 residues. With V trimmed by 5 bases and J by 4 bases, 5 bases remained unmatched. Germline V lookup: CDR1 SGHTA, CDR2 FQGTGA.

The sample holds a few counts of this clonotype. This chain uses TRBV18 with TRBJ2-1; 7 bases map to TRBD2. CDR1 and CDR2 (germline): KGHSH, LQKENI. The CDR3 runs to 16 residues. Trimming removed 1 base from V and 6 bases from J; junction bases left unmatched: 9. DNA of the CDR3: TGTGCCAGCTCACCACTCCTAGGACTAGTAAGCAATGAGCAGTTCTTC. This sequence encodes CASSPLLGLVSNEQFF.

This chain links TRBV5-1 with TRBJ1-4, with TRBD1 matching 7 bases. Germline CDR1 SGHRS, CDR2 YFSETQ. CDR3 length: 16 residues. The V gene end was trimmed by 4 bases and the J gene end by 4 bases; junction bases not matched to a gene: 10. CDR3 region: CASSPRGGQSNEKLFF. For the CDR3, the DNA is TGCGCCAGCAGCCCCCGGGGGGGACAGAGTAATGAAAAACTGTTTTTT. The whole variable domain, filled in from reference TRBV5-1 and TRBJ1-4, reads KAGVTQTPRYLIKTRGQQVTLSCSPISGHRSVSWYQQTPGQGLQFLFEYFSETQRNKGNFPGRFSGRQFSNSRSEMNVSTLELGDSALYLCASSPRGGQSNEKLFFGSGTQLSVL.

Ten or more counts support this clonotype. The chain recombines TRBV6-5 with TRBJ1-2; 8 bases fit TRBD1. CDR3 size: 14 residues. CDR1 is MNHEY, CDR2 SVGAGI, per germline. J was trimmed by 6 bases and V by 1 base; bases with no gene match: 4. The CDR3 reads CASSYWQGANGYTF. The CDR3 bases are TGTGCCAGCAGTTACTGGCAGGGGGCCAATGGCTACACCTTC.

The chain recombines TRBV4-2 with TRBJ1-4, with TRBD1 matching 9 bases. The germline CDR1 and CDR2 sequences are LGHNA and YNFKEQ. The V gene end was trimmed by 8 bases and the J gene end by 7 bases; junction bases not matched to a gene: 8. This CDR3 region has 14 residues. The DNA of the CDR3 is TGTGCCAGCTCCCCCGGGACAGGGCCTGAAAAACTGTTTTTT. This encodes CASSPGTGPEKLFF.

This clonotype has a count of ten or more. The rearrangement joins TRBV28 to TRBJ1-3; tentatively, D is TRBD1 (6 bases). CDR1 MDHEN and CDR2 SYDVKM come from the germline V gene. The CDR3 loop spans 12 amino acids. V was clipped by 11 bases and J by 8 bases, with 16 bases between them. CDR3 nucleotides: TGTGCCGGAACGACAGGTGAAGACACCATATATTTT. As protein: CAGTTGEDTIYF.

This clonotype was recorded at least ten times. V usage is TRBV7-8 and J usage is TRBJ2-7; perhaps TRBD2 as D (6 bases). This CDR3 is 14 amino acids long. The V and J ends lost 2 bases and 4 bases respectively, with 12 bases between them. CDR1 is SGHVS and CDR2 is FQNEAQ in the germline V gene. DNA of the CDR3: TGTGCCAGCAGCTTAAGTAGCGGCCTTTACGAGCAGTACTTC. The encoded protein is CASSLSSGLYEQYF.

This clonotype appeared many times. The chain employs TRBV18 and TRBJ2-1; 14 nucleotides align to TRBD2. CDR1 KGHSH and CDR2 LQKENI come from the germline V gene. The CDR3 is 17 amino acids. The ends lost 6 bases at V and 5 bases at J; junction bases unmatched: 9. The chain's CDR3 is CASSTRLAGGTHNEQFF. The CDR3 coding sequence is TGTGCCAGCTCGACCCGACTAGCGGGAGGGACGCACAATGAGCAGTTCTTC. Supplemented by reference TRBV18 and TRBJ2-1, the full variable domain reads NAGVMQNPRHLVRRRGQEARLRCSPMKGHSHVYWYRQLPEEGLKFMVYLQKENIIDESGMPKERFSAEFPKEGPSILRIQQVVRGDSAAYFCASSTRLAGGTHNEQFFGPGTRLTVL.

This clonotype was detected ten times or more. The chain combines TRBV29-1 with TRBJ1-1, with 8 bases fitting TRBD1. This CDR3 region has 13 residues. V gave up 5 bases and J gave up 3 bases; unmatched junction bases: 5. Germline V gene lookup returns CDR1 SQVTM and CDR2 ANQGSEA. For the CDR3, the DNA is TGCAGCGTTTGTTGGACAGGGCACACTGAAGCTTTCTTT. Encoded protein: CSVCWTGHTEAFF.

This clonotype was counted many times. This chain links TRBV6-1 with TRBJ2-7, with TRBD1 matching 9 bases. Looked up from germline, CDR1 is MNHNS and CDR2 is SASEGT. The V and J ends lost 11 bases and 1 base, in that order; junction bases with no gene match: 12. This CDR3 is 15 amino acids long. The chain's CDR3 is CAAPGTGFLSYEQYF. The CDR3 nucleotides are TGTGCCGCCCCAGGGACAGGGTTTCTATCCTACGAGCAGTACTTC.

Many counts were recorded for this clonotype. DNA of the CDR3: TGTGCCAGCAGCCTAAATCTCGGGACTACTTCGGCCGAGCAGTACTTC. It yields the protein CASSLNLGTTSAEQYF. V and J are TRBV12-3 or TRBV12-4 and TRBJ2-7; TRBD2 agrees at 7 bases. The CDR3 length is 16 residues. V lost 6 bases and J lost 6; bases outside the gene matches: 17.

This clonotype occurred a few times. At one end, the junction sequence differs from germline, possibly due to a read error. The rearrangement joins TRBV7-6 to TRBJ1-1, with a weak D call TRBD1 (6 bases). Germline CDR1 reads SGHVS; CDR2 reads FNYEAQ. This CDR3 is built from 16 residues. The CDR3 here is CAGSPITGSGGVEAFF. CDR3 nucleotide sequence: TGTGCCGGCAGCCCAATCACAGGGAGCGGTGGAGTTGAAGCTTTCTTT.

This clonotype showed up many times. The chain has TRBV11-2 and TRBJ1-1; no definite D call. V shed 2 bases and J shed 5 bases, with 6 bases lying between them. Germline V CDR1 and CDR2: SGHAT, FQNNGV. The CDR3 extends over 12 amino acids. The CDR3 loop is CASSLQATEAFF. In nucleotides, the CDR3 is TGTGCCAGCAGCTTACAGGCGACTGAAGCTTTCTTT.

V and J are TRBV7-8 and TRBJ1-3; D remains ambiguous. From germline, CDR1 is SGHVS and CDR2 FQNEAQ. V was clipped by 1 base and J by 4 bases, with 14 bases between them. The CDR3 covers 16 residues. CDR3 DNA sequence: TGTGCCAGCAGCTTAGGGACCGCCCCTGGGGGAAACACCATATATTTT. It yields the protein CASSLGTAPGGNTIYF.

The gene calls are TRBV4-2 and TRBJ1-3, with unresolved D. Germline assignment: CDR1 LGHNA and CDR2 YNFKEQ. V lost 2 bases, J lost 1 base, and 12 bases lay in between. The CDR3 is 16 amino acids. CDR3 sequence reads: CASSQTGPGSGNTIYF. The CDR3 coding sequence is TGTGCCAGCAGCCAAACCGGGCCGGGGTCTGGAAACACCATATATTTT.

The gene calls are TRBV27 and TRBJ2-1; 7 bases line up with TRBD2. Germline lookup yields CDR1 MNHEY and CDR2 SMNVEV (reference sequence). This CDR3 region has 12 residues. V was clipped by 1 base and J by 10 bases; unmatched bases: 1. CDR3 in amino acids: CASSLYGREQFF. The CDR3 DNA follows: TGTGCCAGCAGTTTATACGGGAGGGAGCAGTTCTTC.

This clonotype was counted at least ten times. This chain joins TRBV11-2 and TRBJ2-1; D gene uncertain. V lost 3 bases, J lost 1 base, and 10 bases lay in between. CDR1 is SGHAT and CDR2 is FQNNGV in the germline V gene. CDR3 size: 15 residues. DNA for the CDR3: TGTGCCAGCAGCTTCCGAGGTTATTCCTACAATGAGCAGTTCTTC. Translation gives CASSFRGYSYNEQFF.